Presented here are 10 T cell receptor beta chains from one specimen sequenced in a study of cytomegalovirus exposure and HLA in healthy donors. PCR employed 60 Vbeta and 13 Jbeta primers. Sequencing used immunoSEQ multiplex PCR; TCRdb keeps in-frame clones, though not all of them. The sample lists almost 200,000 clones, roughly 79% occurring once. Sequencing was done on a sample of PBMCs. These receptor sequences come from a man younger than 40 in good health and CMV-seronegative.

The chain couples TRBV7-9 to TRBJ2-2; 8 bases are shared with TRBD2. The CDR3 runs 15 residues. Germline-derived CDR1 and CDR2 are SEHNR and FQNEAQ (reference sequence). The V and J ends lost 3 bases and 3 bases, in that order; junction bases with no gene match: 3. The CDR3 is CASSFSGTYTGELFF. The CDR3 bases are TGTGCCAGCAGCTTTAGCGGGACTTACACCGGGGAGCTGTTTTTT.

CDR3 sequence (DNA): TGCGCCAGCAGCCCAGGACTAGCGGGAGTCTACAATGAGCAGTTCTTC. It specifies CASSPGLAGVYNEQFF. The chain couples TRBV5-1 to TRBJ2-1; TRBD2 agrees at 13 bases. The CDR3 sequence is 16 residues long. Looked up from germline, CDR1 is SGHRS and CDR2 is YFSETQ. V shed 4 bases and J 3 bases; nucleotides not matched to a gene: 4. Full variable domain (missing parts from reference TRBV5-1 and TRBJ2-1): KAGVTQTPRYLIKTRGQQVTLSCSPISGHRSVSWYQQTPGQGLQFLFEYFSETQRNKGNFPGRFSGRQFSNSRSEMNVSTLELGDSALYLCASSPGLAGVYNEQFFGPGTRLTVL.

Details on this clone: Other DNA variants within this sample encode the same CDR3. V gene TRBV6-1 combines with J gene TRBJ2-7, with TRBD1 matching 10 bases. V shed 1 base, J shed 2 bases, and the junction held 5 bases outside the gene matches. CDR1 and CDR2 from the germline V gene are MNHNS and SASEGT. The CDR3 has 16 amino acids. Here the CDR3 reads CASSEVRGTGAYEQYF. In DNA, the CDR3 is TGTGCCAGCAGTGAAGTAAGAGGGACAGGGGCCTACGAGCAGTACTTC.

This chain links TRBV5-1 with TRBJ1-4; D ambiguous. Between the trimmed V and J ends, which lost 0 bases and 7 bases, there was a span of 13 bases. Germline loops: CDR1 SGHRS, CDR2 YFSETQ. This CDR3 is 15 amino acids long. This CDR3 is CASSLVPGSGEKLFF. For the CDR3, the DNA is TGCGCCAGCAGCTTGGTCCCCGGCTCGGGTGAAAAACTGTTTTTT.

V usage is TRBV29-1 and J usage is TRBJ1-5; D remains unclear. The CDR3 spans 13 residues. The V gene's germline CDR1 is SQVTM and CDR2 ANQGSEA. Between the trimmed V and J ends, which lost 7 bases and 5 bases, there was a span of 15 bases. The chain's CDR3 is CSASYAKHQPQHF. The CDR3 DNA reads as TGCAGCGCCTCCTACGCTAAGCATCAGCCCCAGCATTTT.

About this clone: One end of the junction fails to match germline, which may point to a read error. The chain has TRBV7-9 and TRBJ1-2; a weak D match, TRBD1 (6 bases). Germline CDR1 and CDR2: SEHNR and FQNEAQ (reference sequence). The CDR3 sequence is 11 residues long. CDR3 DNA: TGTGCCAGCAGCCCCGGGGGGCGAACGTCCTTC. This codes for CASSPGGRTSF.

This chain uses TRBV15 with TRBJ2-1, with 11 nucleotides matching TRBD2. V lost 6 bases, J lost 3 bases, and 4 bases stayed unmatched. Germline V gene lookup returns CDR1 LNHNV and CDR2 YYDKDF (reference sequence). The CDR3 runs to 15 residues. The CDR3 is CATRLTSGSYNEQFF. CDR3 nucleotides: TGTGCCACCAGACTTACTAGCGGGAGCTACAATGAGCAGTTCTTC.

The count of this clone is one. The rearrangement uses TRBV6-1 and TRBJ1-4, with 7 bases identical to TRBD1. In germline, CDR1 is MNHNS, CDR2 SASEGT. The CDR3 is made up of 17 amino acids. Trimming at V came to 2 bases and at J to 7 bases, leaving 13 bases not matched to a gene. CDR3 coding DNA: TGTGCCAGCAGTGAATACCGGGGGTTAAGACAGGGTGAAAAACTGTTTTTT. It yields the protein CASSEYRGLRQGEKLFF.

On this clone itself: A read error may produce the germline difference seen at one junction end. The J gene is TRBJ1-5, the V gene TRBV20-1; possible D gene TRBD1, 5 bases. The CDR3 length is 10 residues. From germline, CDR1 is DFQATT and CDR2 SNEGSKA (reference sequence). The CDR3 bases are TGCAGTGCCGGGGGTCAGCCCCAGCACTTT. Its protein is CSAGGQPQHF.

This clone was seen more than once but under ten times. CDR3 nucleotides: TGTGCCAGCAGCCGCGTTGATCACGAGCAGTACTTC. Translated: CASSRVDHEQYF. The chain couples TRBV5-6 to TRBJ2-7; D is undetermined. This CDR3 region has 12 residues. Germline loops: CDR1 SGHDT, CDR2 YYEEEE. The V gene lost 4 bases and the J gene lost 5 bases, with 10 bases spanning the gap.